These 4 T cell receptor beta chains were all obtained from the same sample, sequenced in a study of blood T cells in healthy people across ages. Combining a sample-barcoded 5' primer with a J-beta primer mix, a second PCR ran for 7 to 11 cycles. Via MiXCR, TCRdb re-called the 5' RACE reads, giving one row per CDR3 protein. The profile shows 1.5 million to 2 million distinct CDR3 sequences, 25% to 30% of them singletons. The specimen was blood. The origin of the receptors is a woman in her 30s in good health.

J is TRBJ1-3 and V is TRBV9; the D gene is possibly TRBD1 (5 bases). From germline, CDR1 is SGDLS and CDR2 YYNGEE. This CDR3 region has 13 residues. V gave up 2 bases and J gave up 10 bases, with 13 bases separating them. The CDR3 loop reads CASSVERGATIYF. The CDR3 DNA follows: TGTGCCAGCAGCGTCGAAAGGGGCGCGACCATATATTTT.

This clonotype was counted only a few times. This chain joins TRBV7-9 and TRBJ1-1; 11 bases map to TRBD1. The CDR3 covers 13 residues. After removal of 5 bases from V and 12 bases from J, the junction contained 8 bases not matched to a gene. Germline assignment: CDR1 SEHNR and CDR2 FQNEAQ (reference sequence). CDR3 loop: CASSQDRGPLSFF. CDR3 sequence (DNA): TGTGCCAGCAGCCAGGACAGGGGGCCCTTATCTTTCTTT.

Worth noting for this clonotype: This sequence may be a read error, since a much larger clone differs from it by one base. This CDR3 is CTSSEGVSRETQYF. The CDR3 bases are TGTACCAGCAGTGAGGGCGTGTCTCGTGAGACCCAGTACTTC. The chain links TRBV2 to TRBJ2-5, with a weak D call TRBD2 (5 bases). There are 14 residues in the CDR3. CDR1 and CDR2 (germline): SNHLY, FYNNEI.

The chain carries TRBV7-2 and TRBJ1-2; D possibly corresponds to TRBD1 (6 bases). The V and J ends lost 4 bases and 4 bases respectively, with 19 bases between them. Per the germline V gene, CDR1 is SGHTA and CDR2 is FQGNSA. The CDR3 sequence is 16 residues long. The CDR3 protein is CASSSVAPGATYGYTF. CDR3 nucleotides: TGTGCCAGCAGCTCAGTGGCCCCAGGGGCTACCTATGGCTACACCTTC.